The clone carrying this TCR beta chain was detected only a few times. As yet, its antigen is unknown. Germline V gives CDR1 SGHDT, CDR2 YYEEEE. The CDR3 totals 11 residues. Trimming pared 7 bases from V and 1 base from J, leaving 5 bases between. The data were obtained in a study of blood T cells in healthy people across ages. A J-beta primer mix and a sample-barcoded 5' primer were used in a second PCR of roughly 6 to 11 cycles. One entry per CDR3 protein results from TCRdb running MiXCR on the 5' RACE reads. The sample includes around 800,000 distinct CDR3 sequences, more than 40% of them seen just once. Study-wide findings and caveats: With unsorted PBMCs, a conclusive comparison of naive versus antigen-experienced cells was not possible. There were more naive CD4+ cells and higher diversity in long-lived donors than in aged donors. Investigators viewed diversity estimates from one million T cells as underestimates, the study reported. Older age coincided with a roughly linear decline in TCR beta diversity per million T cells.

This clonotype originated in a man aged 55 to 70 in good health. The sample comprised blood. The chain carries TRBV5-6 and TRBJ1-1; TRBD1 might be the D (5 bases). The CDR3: CASGGNTEAFF. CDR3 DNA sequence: TGTGCCAGCGGGGGGAACACTGAAGCTTTCTTT.